This entry lists 10 T cell receptor beta chains sequenced from one sample in a study of radiation and T cells in renal cell carcinoma. Data came from immunoSEQ multiplex PCR; TCRdb stores just in-frame clones and leaves some out. In the table there are more than 10,000 clones, 50% to 60% of which are singletons. As to treatment: treatment-naive control, cytoreductive nephrectomy. The material was tumor tissue, obtained from a patient whose treatment was nephrectomy without radiotherapy. These receptors were taken from a man aged 35 to 55 with renal cell carcinoma.

The rearrangement links TRBV6-5 to TRBJ1-1; TRBD1 aligns across 8 bases. Germline lookup yields CDR1 MNHEY and CDR2 SVGAGI. The CDR3 contains 13 residues. V shed 5 bases and J 5 bases; nucleotides not matched to a gene: 4. CDR3 in amino acids: CASSSTGGTEAFF. The CDR3 DNA reads as TGTGCCAGCAGTAGCACAGGGGGGACTGAAGCTTTCTTT.

V gene TRBV10-3 combines with J gene TRBJ1-1; 8 nucleotides agree with TRBD1. Trimming cost V 8 bases and J 4 bases; bases outside gene matches: 9. Germline V gene lookup returns CDR1 ENHRY and CDR2 SYGVKD. This CDR3 contains 14 residues. CDR3 in DNA: TGTGCCATCGAGGCAGGGGGCCGGGGCACTGAAGCTTTCTTT. Protein sequence: CAIEAGGRGTEAFF.

V is TRBV27 and J is TRBJ2-2; 12 bases fit TRBD2. This CDR3 contains 17 residues. CDR1 is MNHEY, CDR2 SMNVEV, per germline (reference sequence). V was clipped by 7 bases and J by 4 bases; unmatched bases: 10. The CDR3 sequence: CASKASGRALGTGELFF. As DNA, the CDR3 is TGTGCCAGCAAGGCTAGCGGGAGGGCCTTAGGCACCGGGGAGCTGTTTTTT.

This chain links TRBV7-2 with TRBJ2-3; weak D call: TRBD1 (5 bases). CDR1 SGHTA and CDR2 FQGNSA come from the germline V gene. Trimming shortened V by 5 bases and J by 3 bases, and 15 bases separated the two germline ends. This CDR3 is 15 amino acids long. The CDR3 spells CASSPPTTVTDTQYF. The DNA for the CDR3 is TGTGCCAGCAGCCCACCCACGACAGTAACAGATACGCAGTATTTT.

This clone came up a few times. This chain links TRBV7-9 with TRBJ1-3, with D maybe TRBD1 (5 bases). The germline V gene encodes CDR1 SEHNR and CDR2 FQNEAQ (reference sequence). V was cut by 8 bases and J by 4 bases, with 15 bases left in between. The CDR3 runs to 14 residues. The DNA for the CDR3 is TGTGCCAGCCTCGGGGGTGGACTGGGAAACACCATATATTTT. Encoded protein: CASLGGGLGNTIYF.

The chain is built from TRBV7-7 and TRBJ2-7, with 8 bases identical to TRBD2. CDR3 size: 19 residues. Germline V lookup: CDR1 SSHAT, CDR2 FNYEAQ (reference sequence). For the CDR3, the DNA is TGTGCTAGCAGCTTAGGCTCCGGGACTAGGGAATCCAAAGCCTACGAGCAGTACGTC. Residues: CASSLGSGTRESKAYEQYV.

V usage is TRBV7-2 and J usage is TRBJ2-7, with a tentative D call TRBD2 (6 bases). V lost 2 bases, J lost 7 bases, and 15 bases lay in between. This CDR3 has 14 amino acids. The germline gives CDR1 SGHTA, CDR2 FQGNSA. The CDR3 is CASSLTGVRKEQYF. The CDR3 DNA reads TGTGCCAGCAGCTTAACGGGAGTCCGAAAGGAGCAGTACTTC.

The chain uses TRBV5-8 and TRBJ2-1; D is perhaps TRBD1 (6 bases). V was cut by 2 bases and J by 8 bases, with 11 bases left in between. CDR1 and CDR2 (germline): SGHTS, YDEGEE. This CDR3 spans 13 amino acids. The CDR3 reads CASSFATGYEQFF. CDR3 DNA sequence: TGTGCCAGCAGCTTCGCTACAGGGTATGAGCAGTTCTTC. The variable domain in full, with the rest retrieved from reference TRBV5-8 and TRBJ2-1, is EAGVTQSPTHLIKTRGQQATLRCSPISGHTSVYWYQQALGLGLQFLLWYDEGEERNRGNFPPRFSGRQFPNYSSELNVNALELEDSALYLCASSFATGYEQFFGPGTRLTVL.

The chain is built from TRBV2 and TRBJ1-5, with D maybe TRBD1 (6 bases). V lost 7 bases to trimming and J lost 7 bases, with 14 bases between them. There are 13 residues in the CDR3. Germline V gene lookup returns CDR1 SNHLY and CDR2 FYNNEI. This CDR3 reads CASKNLQGQPQHF. The CDR3 nucleotides are TGTGCCAGCAAAAACCTCCAGGGGCAGCCCCAGCATTTT.

This chain uses TRBV5-6 with TRBJ1-3; 12 positions agree with TRBD1. CDR3 length: 16 amino acids. J gave up 7 bases and V 4 bases, and 9 bases lay outside the gene matches. Looked up from germline, CDR1 is SGHDT and CDR2 is YYEEEE. In DNA form, the CDR3 reads TGTGCCAGCAGCGTTAGGGGACAGGGGGCCGGTAACACCATATATTTT. Its protein is CASSVRGQGAGNTIYF.